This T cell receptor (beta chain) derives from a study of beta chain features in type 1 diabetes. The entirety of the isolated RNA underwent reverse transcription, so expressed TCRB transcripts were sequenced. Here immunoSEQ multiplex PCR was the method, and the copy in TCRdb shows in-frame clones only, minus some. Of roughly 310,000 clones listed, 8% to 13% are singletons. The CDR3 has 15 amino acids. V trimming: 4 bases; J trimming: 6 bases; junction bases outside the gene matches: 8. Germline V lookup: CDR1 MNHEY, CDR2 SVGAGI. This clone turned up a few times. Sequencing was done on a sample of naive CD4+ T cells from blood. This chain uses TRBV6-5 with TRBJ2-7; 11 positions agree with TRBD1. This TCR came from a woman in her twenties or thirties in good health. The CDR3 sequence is CASSWTGGAFREQYF. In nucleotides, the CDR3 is TGTGCCAGCAGTTGGACAGGGGGCGCCTTTCGCGAGCAGTACTTC.